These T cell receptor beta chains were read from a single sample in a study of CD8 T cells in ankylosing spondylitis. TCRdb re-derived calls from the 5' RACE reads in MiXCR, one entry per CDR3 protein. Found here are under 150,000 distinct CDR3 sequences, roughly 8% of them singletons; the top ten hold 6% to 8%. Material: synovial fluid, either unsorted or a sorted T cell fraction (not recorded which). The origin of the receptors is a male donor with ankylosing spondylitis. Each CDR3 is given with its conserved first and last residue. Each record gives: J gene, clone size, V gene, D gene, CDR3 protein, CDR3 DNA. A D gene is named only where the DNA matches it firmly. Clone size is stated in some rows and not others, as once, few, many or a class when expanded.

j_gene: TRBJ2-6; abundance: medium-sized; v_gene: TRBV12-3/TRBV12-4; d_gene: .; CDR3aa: CASTLDSSGANVLTF; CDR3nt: TGTGCCAGCACCTTGGACAGCTCTGGGGCCAACGTCCTGACTTTC
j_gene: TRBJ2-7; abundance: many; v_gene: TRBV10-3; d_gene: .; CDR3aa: CAITDGSYEQYF; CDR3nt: TGTGCCATCACTGACGGTTCCTACGAGCAGTACTTC
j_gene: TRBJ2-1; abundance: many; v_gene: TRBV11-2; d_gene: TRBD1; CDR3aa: CASSQRTGMVEQFF; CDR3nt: TGTGCCAGCAGCCAAAGGACAGGGATGGTTGAGCAGTTCTTC
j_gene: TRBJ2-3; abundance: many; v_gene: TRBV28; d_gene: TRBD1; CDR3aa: CASSLGDRANTQYF; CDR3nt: TGTGCCAGCAGTTTAGGGGACAGGGCAAATACGCAGTATTTT
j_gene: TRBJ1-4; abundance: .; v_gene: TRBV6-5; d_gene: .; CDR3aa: CASSYGPDGGRFEKLFF; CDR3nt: TGTGCCAGCAGTTACGGGCCAGATGGGGGAAGGTTTGAAAAACTGTTTTTT
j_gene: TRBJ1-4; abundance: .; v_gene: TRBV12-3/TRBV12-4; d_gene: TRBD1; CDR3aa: CASSFGGRGNEKLFF; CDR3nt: TGTGCCAGCAGTTTCGGGGGCAGGGGGAATGAAAAACTGTTTTTT
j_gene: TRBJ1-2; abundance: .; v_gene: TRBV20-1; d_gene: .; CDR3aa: CSVRTLGDYGYTF; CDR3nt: TGCAGTGTCAGGACTCTAGGGGACTATGGCTACACCTTC
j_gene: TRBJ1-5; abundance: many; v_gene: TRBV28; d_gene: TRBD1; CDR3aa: CASSLIGQGDQPQHF; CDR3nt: TGTGCCAGCAGTTTAATCGGACAGGGGGATCAGCCCCAGCATTTT
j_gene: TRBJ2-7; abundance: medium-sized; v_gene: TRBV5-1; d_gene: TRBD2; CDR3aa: CASRSGGTDNYEQYF; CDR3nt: TGCGCCAGCAGATCGGGGGGGACGGACAACTACGAGCAGTACTTC
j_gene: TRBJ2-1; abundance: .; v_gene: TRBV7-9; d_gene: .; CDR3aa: CASSRFSSYNEQFF; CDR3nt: TGTGCCAGCAGCCGATTTAGCTCCTACAATGAGCAGTTCTTC
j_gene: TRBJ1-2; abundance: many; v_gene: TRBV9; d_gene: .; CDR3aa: CASSVGGTYGYTF; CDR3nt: TGTGCCAGCAGCGTAGGGGGGACCTATGGCTACACCTTC
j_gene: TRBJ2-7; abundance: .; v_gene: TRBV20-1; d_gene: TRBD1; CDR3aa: CSARLGGALYEQYF; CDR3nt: TGCAGTGCTAGATTAGGGGGCGCTTTGTACGAGCAGTACTTC
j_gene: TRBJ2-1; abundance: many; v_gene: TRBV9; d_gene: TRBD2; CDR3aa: CASRQTSGSGKEFF; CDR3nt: TGTGCCAGCAGACAGACTAGCGGGAGCGGTAAGGAGTTCTTC
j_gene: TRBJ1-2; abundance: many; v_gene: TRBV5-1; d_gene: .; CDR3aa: CASSLGWERAYGYTF; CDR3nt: TGCGCCAGCAGCTTGGGCTGGGAAAGGGCCTATGGCTACACCTTC
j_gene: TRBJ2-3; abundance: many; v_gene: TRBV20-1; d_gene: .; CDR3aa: CSVTDPLSTDTQYF; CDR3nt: TGCAGTGTAACAGACCCCCTCAGCACAGATACGCAGTATTTT
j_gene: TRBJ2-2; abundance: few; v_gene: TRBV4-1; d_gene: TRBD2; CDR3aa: CASSHLTGGRAGELFF; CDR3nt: TGCGCCAGCAGCCATTTGACGGGAGGTAGGGCCGGGGAGCTGTTTTTT
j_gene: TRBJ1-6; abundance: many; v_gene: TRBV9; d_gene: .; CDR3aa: CASSVETGYHSPLHF; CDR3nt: TGTGCCAGCAGCGTCGAAACAGGGTATCATTCACCCCTCCACTTT
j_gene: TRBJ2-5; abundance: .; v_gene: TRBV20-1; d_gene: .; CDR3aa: CSVWNREGETQYF; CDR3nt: TGCAGTGTGTGGAACAGGGAAGGAGAGACCCAGTACTTC
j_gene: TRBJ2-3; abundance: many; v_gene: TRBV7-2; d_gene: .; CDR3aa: CASSLSRTHTDTQYF; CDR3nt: TGTGCCAGCAGCCTCTCACGTACCCACACAGATACGCAGTATTTT
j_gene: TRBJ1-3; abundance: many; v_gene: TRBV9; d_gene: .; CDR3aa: CASSRVGAGNTIYF; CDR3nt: TGTGCCAGCAGCCGTGTAGGTGCTGGAAACACCATATATTTT
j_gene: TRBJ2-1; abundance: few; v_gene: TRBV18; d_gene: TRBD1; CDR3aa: CASSPGQLVGEQFF; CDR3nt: TGTGCCAGCTCACCGGGACAGTTAGTGGGTGAGCAGTTCTTC
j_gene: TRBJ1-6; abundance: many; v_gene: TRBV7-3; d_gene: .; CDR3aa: CASSLGSGSENSPLHF; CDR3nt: TGTGCCAGCAGCTTAGGATCGGGATCGGAGAATTCACCCCTCCACTTT
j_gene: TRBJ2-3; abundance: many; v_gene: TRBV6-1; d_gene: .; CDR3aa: CASKPGSSTDTQYF; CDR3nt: TGTGCCAGCAAACCGGGTTCTAGCACAGATACGCAGTATTTT
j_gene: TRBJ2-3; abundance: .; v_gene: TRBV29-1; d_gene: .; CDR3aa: CSVEVENRAGTDTQYF; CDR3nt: TGCAGCGTTGAAGTGGAGAACAGGGCGGGCACAGATACGCAGTATTTT
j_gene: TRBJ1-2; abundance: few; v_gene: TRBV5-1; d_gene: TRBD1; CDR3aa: CASSSGQWYGYTF; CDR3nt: TGCGCCAGCAGCTCGGGACAGTGGTATGGCTACACCTTC
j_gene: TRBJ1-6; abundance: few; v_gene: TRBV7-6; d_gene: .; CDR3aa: CASSARDGNSPLHF; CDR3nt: TGTGCCAGCAGCGCACGGGACGGCAATTCGCCCCTCCACTTT
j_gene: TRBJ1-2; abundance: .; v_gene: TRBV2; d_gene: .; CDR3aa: CASSETSGGYTF; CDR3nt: TGTGCCAGCAGCGAAACCTCGGGGGGCTACACCTTC
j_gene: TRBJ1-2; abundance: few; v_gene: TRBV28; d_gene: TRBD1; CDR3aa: CASSSPGQGGLGYTF; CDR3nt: TGTGCCAGCAGTTCTCCGGGACAGGGGGGTTTAGGCTACACCTTC
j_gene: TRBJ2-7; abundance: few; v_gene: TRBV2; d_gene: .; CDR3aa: CASSELAAKQYF; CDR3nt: TGTGCCAGCAGTGAATTGGCCGCTAAGCAGTACTTC
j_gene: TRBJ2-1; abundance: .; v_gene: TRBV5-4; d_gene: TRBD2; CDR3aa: CASSPPAIAGEQFF; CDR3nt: TGTGCCAGCAGCCCGCCTGCAATAGCGGGGGAGCAGTTCTTC
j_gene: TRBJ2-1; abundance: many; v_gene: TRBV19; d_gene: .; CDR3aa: CASSIEGGDEQFF; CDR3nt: TGTGCCAGTAGTATAGAGGGGGGAGATGAGCAGTTCTTC
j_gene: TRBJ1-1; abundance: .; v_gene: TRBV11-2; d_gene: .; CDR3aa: CASSTQGGGTEAFF; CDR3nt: TGTGCCAGCAGCACACAGGGAGGCGGCACTGAAGCTTTCTTT
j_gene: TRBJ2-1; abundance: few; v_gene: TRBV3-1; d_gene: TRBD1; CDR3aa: CASSPAPGGYNEQFF; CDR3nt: TGTGCCAGCAGTCCCGCCCCAGGGGGCTACAATGAGCAGTTCTTC
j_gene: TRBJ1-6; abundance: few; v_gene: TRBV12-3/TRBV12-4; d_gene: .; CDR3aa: CASSLRGDAGSPLHF; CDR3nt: TGTGCCAGCAGTTTAAGAGGGGACGCCGGTTCACCCCTCCACTTT
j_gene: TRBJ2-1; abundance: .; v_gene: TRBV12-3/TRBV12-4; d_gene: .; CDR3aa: CASSFTRYNEQFF; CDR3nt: TGTGCCAGCAGTTTTACCAGATACAATGAGCAGTTCTTC
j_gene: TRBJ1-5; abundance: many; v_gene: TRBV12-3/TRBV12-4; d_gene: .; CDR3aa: CASRGLYSNQPQHF; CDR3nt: TGTGCCAGCAGGGGACTTTATAGCAATCAGCCCCAGCATTTT
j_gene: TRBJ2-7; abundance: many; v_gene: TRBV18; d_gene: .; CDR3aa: CASSPLSDHYEQYF; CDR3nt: TGTGCCAGCTCACCCTTGTCGGACCACTACGAGCAGTACTTC
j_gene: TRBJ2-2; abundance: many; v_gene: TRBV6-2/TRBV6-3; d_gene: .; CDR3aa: CASRLVGSGELFF; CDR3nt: TGTGCCAGCCGACTCGTGGGATCCGGGGAGCTGTTTTTT
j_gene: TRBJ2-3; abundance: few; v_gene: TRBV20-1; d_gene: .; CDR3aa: CSAATDTQYF; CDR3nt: TGCAGTGCCGCTACAGATACGCAGTATTTT
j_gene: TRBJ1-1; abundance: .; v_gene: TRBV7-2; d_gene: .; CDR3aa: CASSTHVLNTEAFF; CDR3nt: TGTGCCAGCAGCACACACGTTTTGAACACTGAAGCTTTCTTT
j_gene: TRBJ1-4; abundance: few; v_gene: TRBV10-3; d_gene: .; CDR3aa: CAISEGQSNEKLFF; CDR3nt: TGTGCCATCAGTGAGGGACAGTCTAATGAAAAACTGTTTTTT
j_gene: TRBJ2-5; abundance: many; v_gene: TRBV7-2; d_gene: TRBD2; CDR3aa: CASSELTSGWQETQYF; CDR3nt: TGTGCCAGCAGCGAACTGACTAGCGGGTGGCAAGAGACCCAGTACTTC
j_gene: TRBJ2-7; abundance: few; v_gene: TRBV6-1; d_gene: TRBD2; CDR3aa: CASSPTSGRFGQYF; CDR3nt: TGTGCCAGCAGTCCGACTAGCGGGAGGTTCGGGCAGTACTTC
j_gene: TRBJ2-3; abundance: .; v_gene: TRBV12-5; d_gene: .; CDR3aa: CASGLYVGALPDTQYF; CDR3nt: TGTGCTAGTGGTTTGTATGTCGGGGCCCTCCCAGATACGCAGTATTTT
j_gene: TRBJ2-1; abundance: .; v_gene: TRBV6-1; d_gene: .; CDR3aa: CASSESTLDNEQFF; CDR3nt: TGTGCCAGCAGTGAATCAACCCTAGACAATGAGCAGTTCTTC
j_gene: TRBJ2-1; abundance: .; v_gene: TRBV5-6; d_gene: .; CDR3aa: CASSSVGASGNFYNEQFF; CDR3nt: TGTGCCAGCAGCTCGGTGGGGGCTAGCGGAAATTTCTACAATGAGCAGTTCTTC
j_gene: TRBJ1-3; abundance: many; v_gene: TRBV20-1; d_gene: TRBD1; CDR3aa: CSASLDRDPGNTIYF; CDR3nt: TGCAGTGCTAGTCTCGACAGGGACCCTGGAAACACCATATATTTT
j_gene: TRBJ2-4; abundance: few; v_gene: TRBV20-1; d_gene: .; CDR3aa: CSASEAAAKNIQYF; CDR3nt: TGCAGTGCTAGTGAAGCCGCCGCCAAAAACATTCAGTACTTC
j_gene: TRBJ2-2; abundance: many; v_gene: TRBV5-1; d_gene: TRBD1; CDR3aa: CASSQNQGANTGELFF; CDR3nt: TGCGCCAGCAGCCAAAATCAGGGGGCCAACACCGGGGAGCTGTTTTTT
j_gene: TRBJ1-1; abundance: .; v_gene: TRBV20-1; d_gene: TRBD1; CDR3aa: CSARDKDRGLTEAFF; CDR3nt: TGCAGTGCTAGAGATAAGGACAGGGGGCTCACTGAAGCTTTCTTT